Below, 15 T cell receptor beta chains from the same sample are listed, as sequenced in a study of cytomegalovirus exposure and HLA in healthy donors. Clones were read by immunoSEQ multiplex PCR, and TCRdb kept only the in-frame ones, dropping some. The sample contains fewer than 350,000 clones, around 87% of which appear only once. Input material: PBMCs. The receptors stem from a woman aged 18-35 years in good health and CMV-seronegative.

CDR3 DNA sequence: TGCGCCAGCAGTGAGGTCGGTAACTATGGCTACACCTTC. Translation: CASSEVGNYGYTF. V is TRBV10-2 and J is TRBJ1-2; no clear D gene. V was trimmed by 2 bases and J by 1 base, leaving 5 bases between them. This CDR3 has 13 amino acids. CDR1 is WSHSY, CDR2 SAAADI, per germline.

CDR3 sequence reads: CASSPPYPGQFYEQYF. CDR3 coding DNA: TGTGCCAGCAGCCCCCCTTACCCAGGTCAATTTTACGAGCAGTACTTC. This chain links TRBV11-2 with TRBJ2-7; unclear D gene. Trimming left V 5 bases short and J 4 bases short, with 21 bases between. Germline assignment: CDR1 SGHAT and CDR2 FQNNGV. The CDR3 loop spans 16 amino acids.

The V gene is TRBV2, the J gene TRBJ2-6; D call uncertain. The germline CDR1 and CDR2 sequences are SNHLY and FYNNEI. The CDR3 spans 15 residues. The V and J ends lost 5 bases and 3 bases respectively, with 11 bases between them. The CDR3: CASSTPVVGANVLTF. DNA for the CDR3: TGTGCCAGCAGTACCCCGGTAGTTGGGGCCAACGTCCTGACTTTC.

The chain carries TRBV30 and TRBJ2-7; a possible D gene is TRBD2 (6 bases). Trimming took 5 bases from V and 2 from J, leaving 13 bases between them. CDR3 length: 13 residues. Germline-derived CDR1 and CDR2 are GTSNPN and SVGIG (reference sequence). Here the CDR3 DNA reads TGTGCCTGGGGGCCGGGCGGGACCTACGAGCAGTACTTC. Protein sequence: CAWGPGGTYEQYF.

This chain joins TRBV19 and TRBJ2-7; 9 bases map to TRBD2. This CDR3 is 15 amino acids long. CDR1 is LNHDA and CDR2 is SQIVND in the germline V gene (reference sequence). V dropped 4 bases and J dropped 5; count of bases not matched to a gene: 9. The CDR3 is CASSTPGTSYHEQYF. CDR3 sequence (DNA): TGTGCCAGTAGTACCCCCGGGACTAGCTACCACGAGCAGTACTTC. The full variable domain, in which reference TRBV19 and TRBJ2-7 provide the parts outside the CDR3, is DGGITQSPKYLFRKEGQNVTLSCEQNLNHDAMYWYRQDPGQGLRLIYYSQIVNDFQKGDIAEGYSVSREKKESFPLTVTSAQKNPTAFYLCASSTPGTSYHEQYFGPGTRLTVT.

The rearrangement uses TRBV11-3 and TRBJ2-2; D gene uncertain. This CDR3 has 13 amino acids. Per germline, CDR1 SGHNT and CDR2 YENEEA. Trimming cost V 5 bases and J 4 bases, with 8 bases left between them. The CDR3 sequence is CASSGSRTGELFF. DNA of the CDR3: TGTGCCAGCAGCGGTAGCCGCACCGGGGAGCTGTTTTTT.

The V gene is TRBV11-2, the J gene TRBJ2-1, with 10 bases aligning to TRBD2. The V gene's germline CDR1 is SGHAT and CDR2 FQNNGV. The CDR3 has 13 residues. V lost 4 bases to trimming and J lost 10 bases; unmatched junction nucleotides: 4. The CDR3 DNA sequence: TGTGCCAGCAGCTATCTAGCGGGGGCGGAGCAGTTCTTC. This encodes CASSYLAGAEQFF.

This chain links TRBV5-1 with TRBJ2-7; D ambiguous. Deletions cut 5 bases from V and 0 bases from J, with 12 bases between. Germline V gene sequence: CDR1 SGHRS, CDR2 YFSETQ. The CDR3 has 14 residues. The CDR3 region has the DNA TGCGCCAGCAGACCCCAAGCGAGCTCCTACGAGCAGTACTTC. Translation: CASRPQASSYEQYF.

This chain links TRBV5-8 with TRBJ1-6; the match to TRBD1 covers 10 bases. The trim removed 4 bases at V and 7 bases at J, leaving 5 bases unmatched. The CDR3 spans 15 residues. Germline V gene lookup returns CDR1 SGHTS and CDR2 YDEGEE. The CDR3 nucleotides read TGTGCCAGCAGCCAATGGACAGGGGGAAATTCACCCCTCCACTTT. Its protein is CASSQWTGGNSPLHF. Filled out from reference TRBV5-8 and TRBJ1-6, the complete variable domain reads EAGVTQSPTHLIKTRGQQATLRCSPISGHTSVYWYQQALGLGLQFLLWYDEGEERNRGNFPPRFSGRQFPNYSSELNVNALELEDSALYLCASSQWTGGNSPLHFGNGTRLTVT.

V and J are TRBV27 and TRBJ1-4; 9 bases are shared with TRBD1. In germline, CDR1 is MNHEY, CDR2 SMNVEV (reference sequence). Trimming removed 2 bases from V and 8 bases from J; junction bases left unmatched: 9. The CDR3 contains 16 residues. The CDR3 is CASSLVYRGRNEKLFF. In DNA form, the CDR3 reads TGTGCCAGCAGTTTAGTATACAGGGGGCGGAACGAAAAACTGTTTTTT.

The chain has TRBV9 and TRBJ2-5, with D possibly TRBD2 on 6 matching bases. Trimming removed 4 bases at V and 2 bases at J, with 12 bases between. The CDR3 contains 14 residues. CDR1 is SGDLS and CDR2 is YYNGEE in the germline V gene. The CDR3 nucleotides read TGTGCCAGCAGCCTATCCGGGGGTCAAGAGACCCAGTACTTC. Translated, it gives CASSLSGGQETQYF.

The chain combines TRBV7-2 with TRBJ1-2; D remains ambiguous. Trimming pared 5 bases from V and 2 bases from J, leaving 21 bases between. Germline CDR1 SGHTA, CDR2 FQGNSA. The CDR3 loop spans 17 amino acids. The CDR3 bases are TGTGCCAGCAGCCTTATGGTCGTGAGGTTGACGAACTATGGCTACACCTTC. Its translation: CASSLMVVRLTNYGYTF. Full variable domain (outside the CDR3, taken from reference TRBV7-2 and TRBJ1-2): GAGVSQSPSNKVTEKGKDVELRCDPISGHTALYWYRQSLGQGLEFLIYFQGNSAPDKSGLPSDRFSAERTGGSVSTLTIQRTQQEDSAVYLCASSLMVVRLTNYGYTFGSGTRLTVV.

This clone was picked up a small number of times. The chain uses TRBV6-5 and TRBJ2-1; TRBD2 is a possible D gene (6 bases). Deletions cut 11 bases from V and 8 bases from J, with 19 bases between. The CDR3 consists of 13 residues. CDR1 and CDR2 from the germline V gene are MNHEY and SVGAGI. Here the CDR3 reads CAPQGGRGDEQFF. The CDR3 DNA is TGTGCCCCCCAGGGAGGACGTGGGGATGAGCAGTTCTTC.

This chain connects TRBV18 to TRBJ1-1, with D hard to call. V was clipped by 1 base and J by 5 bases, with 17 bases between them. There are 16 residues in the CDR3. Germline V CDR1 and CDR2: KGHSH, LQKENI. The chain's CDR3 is CASSPRVFQRRTEAFF. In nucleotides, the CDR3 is TGTGCCAGCTCACCACGGGTGTTTCAGAGGCGGACTGAAGCTTTCTTT.

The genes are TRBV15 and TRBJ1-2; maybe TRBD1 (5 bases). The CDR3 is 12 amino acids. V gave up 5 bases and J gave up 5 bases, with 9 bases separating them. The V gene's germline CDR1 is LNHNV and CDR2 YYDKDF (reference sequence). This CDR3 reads CATSSGGYGYTF. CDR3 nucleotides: TGTGCCACCAGCTCTGGGGGGTATGGCTACACCTTC.